The 15 T cell receptor beta chains in this list originate from one sample, sequenced in a study of blood T cell repertoires in COVID-19. Assay: immunoSEQ multiplex PCR; the TCRdb copy retains only in-frame clones and omits some. The sample consists of nearly 350,000 clones, 85% to 90% of them appearing once. The sample taken for sequencing was peripheral blood. The origin of the receptors is a woman aged 50 to 60 with COVID-19, enrolled during active disease.

Only a few counts were recorded for this clone. The chain combines TRBV18 with TRBJ1-3, with D tentatively TRBD1 (6 bases). Germline V CDR1 and CDR2: KGHSH, LQKENI. V was trimmed by 1 base and J by 0 bases, leaving 13 bases between them. The CDR3 is 17 residues long. In nucleotides, the CDR3 is TGTGCCAGCTCACCACGGACAGATCTAAGCTCTGGAAACACCATATATTTT. Translated: CASSPRTDLSSGNTIYF.

The chain recombines TRBV30 with TRBJ1-1; D unclear. The CDR3 is made up of 14 amino acids. The V end lost 4 bases, the J end lost 0 bases, and 12 bases lay between the germline ends. Germline CDR1 is GTSNPN and CDR2 is SVGIG (reference sequence). The CDR3 loop reads CAWNSQALNTEAFF. CDR3 in DNA: TGTGCCTGGAACTCCCAAGCCTTGAACACTGAAGCTTTCTTT.

The chain carries TRBV7-2 and TRBJ2-1; 10 nucleotides match TRBD2. V lost 5 bases and J lost 5; bases outside the gene matches: 12. CDR1 SGHTA and CDR2 FQGNSA come from the germline V gene. The CDR3 spans 17 residues. CDR3 nucleotide sequence: TGTGCCAGCAGCATCTCATCGGGACTAGCGACAAACAATGAGCAGTTCTTC. This sequence encodes CASSISSGLATNNEQFF. Supplemented by reference TRBV7-2 and TRBJ2-1, the full variable domain reads GAGVSQSPSNKVTEKGKDVELRCDPISGHTALYWYRQSLGQGLEFLIYFQGNSAPDKSGLPSDRFSAERTGGSVSTLTIQRTQQEDSAVYLCASSISSGLATNNEQFFGPGTRLTVL.

The chain recombines TRBV9 with TRBJ2-1, with 10 bases lining up with TRBD2. V shed 0 bases, J shed 6 bases, and the junction held 6 bases outside the gene matches. This CDR3 spans 16 amino acids. CDR1 is SGDLS, CDR2 YYNGEE, per germline. The CDR3 spells CASSVGPSGRGNEQFF. The CDR3 DNA reads as TGTGCCAGCAGCGTAGGCCCTAGCGGGAGAGGCAATGAGCAGTTCTTC.

This chain links TRBV11-2 with TRBJ2-7, with 8 bases fitting TRBD1. V lost 3 bases, J lost 0 bases, and 1 base stayed unmatched. The CDR3 runs 14 residues. Germline lookup yields CDR1 SGHAT and CDR2 FQNNGV. Here the CDR3 reads CASSFTGGSYEQYF. CDR3 DNA: TGTGCCAGCAGCTTTACAGGGGGCTCCTACGAGCAGTACTTC.

About this clone itself: Other DNA sequences in the same sample also yield this CDR3. The J gene is TRBJ1-2, the V gene TRBV20-1, with TRBD1 as a possible D gene (5 bases). The CDR3 loop spans 11 amino acids. The ends were cut back, 3 bases at V and 8 bases at J, with 10 bases in the middle. Germline CDR1 and CDR2: DFQATT and SNEGSKA (reference sequence). The chain's CDR3 is CSASTGLGYTF. The CDR3, as DNA: TGCAGTGCTAGCACAGGTCTAGGCTACACCTTC.

The chain is built from TRBV27 and TRBJ2-6; 14 bases are a match to TRBD2. Germline-derived CDR1 and CDR2 are MNHEY and SMNVEV (reference sequence). The CDR3 loop spans 19 amino acids. Germline trimming cut 5 bases from V and 3 bases from J; bases unmatched to any gene: 9. The CDR3, as DNA: TGTGCCAGCAGTCCGGGACTAGCGGGAGTGGGATATGGGGCCAACGTCCTGACTTTC. Its translation: CASSPGLAGVGYGANVLTF.

The chain uses TRBV6-5 and TRBJ2-1, with a tentative D call TRBD1 (6 bases). V was clipped by 6 bases and J by 13 bases, with 13 bases between them. This CDR3 is built from 11 residues. Germline CDR1 is MNHEY and CDR2 is SVGAGI. The CDR3 reads CASRKMGAQFF. Written as DNA, the CDR3 is TGTGCCAGCAGGAAAATGGGGGCACAGTTCTTC.

CDR3 nucleotide sequence: TGTGCCAGCAGGAGGTCGGTGGGGAGCACTGAAGCTTTCTTT. Translating it yields CASRRSVGSTEAFF. V is TRBV5-5 and J is TRBJ1-1; no reliable D call. The CDR3 length is 14 residues. The germline V gene encodes CDR1 SGHKS and CDR2 YYEKEE (reference sequence). V was trimmed by 5 bases and J by 4 bases, leaving 15 bases between them.

The chain employs TRBV5-1 and TRBJ2-7; D gene uncertain. V dropped 6 bases and J dropped 0 bases, with 10 bases sitting between them. Germline V gene data show CDR1 as SGHRS and CDR2 as YFSETQ. This CDR3 comprises 13 residues. The CDR3 is CASKHPGSYEQYF. The CDR3 bases are TGCGCCAGCAAGCACCCGGGCTCCTACGAGCAGTACTTC.

This chain uses TRBV3-1 (or the pseudogene TRBV3-2) with TRBJ1-4; D gene unclear. Germline V gene data show CDR1 as LGHDT and CDR2 as YNNKEL (reference sequence). The length of the CDR3 is 12 residues. Trimming shortened V by 1 base and J by 8 bases, and 5 bases separated the two germline ends. The DNA of the CDR3 is TGTGCCAGCAGCCAAGTACGGGAAAAACTGTTTTTT. Amino acids: CASSQVREKLFF.

There are a few counts of this clone. The chain links TRBV5-6 to TRBJ2-4; TRBD2 matches 14 bases. The CDR3 covers 17 residues. Germline assignment: CDR1 SGHDT and CDR2 YYEEEE. V shed 4 bases and J 1 base; nucleotides not matched to a gene: 4. The CDR3 here is CASSTRLAGGAKNIQYF. For the CDR3, the DNA is TGTGCCAGCAGCACAAGACTAGCGGGAGGGGCCAAAAACATTCAGTACTTC.

This clone was seen more than once but under ten times. Written as DNA, the CDR3 is TGTGCCAGCAGGATTACAGGGGATCCCTACGAGCAGTACTTC. Amino acids: CASRITGDPYEQYF. V usage is TRBV6-5 and J usage is TRBJ2-7; TRBD1 matches 7 bases. V dropped 6 bases and J dropped 2; count of bases not matched to a gene: 7. The length of the CDR3 is 14 residues. Germline CDR1 is MNHEY and CDR2 is SVGAGI.

Concerning this clone: At the DNA level, this CDR3 is encoded by other sequences in the same sample as well. The chain uses TRBV5-1 and TRBJ2-5, with 12 positions matching TRBD2. Germline V gene lookup returns CDR1 SGHRS and CDR2 YFSETQ. V was pared by 0 bases and J by 5 bases, with 2 bases of the junction left unmatched. This CDR3 has 15 residues. This CDR3 is CASSLGLAGVETQYF. The CDR3 DNA reads as TGCGCCAGCAGCTTGGGACTAGCGGGAGTGGAGACCCAGTACTTC.

The V gene is TRBV2, the J gene TRBJ1-5; TRBD1 agrees at 11 bases. J lost 0 bases, V lost 4 bases, and 11 bases had no gene match. The germline gives CDR1 SNHLY, CDR2 FYNNEI. CDR3 length: 19 residues. This chain's CDR3 is CASSVRGDRGVYSNQPQHF. The CDR3 DNA reads TGTGCCAGCAGTGTGCGCGGGGACAGGGGGGTCTATAGCAATCAGCCCCAGCATTTT.